Listed below are T cell receptor beta chains from one sample, sequenced in a study of blood T cell repertoires in COVID-19. Profiled with immunoSEQ multiplex PCR; TCRdb holds only in-frame clones, not every one. The data show fewer than 300,000 clones, with 83% seen just once and under 3% held by the top ten. The sequenced sample consisted of peripheral blood. The origin of the receptors is a woman in her 70s with active or convalescent COVID-19. Both conserved end residues are part of each CDR3. The D gene is left open where the match is weak. Expanded clones get a size class; other rows say once, few or many, or leave the size out.

>TRBJ2-7|TRBV12-5|-|-
CASGLAGGSEQYF
TGTGCTAGTGGTTTGGCCGGGGGAAGCGAGCAGTACTTC
>TRBJ2-7|TRBV28|-|-
CASSFRDEQYF
TGTGCCAGCAGTTTTCGGGACGAGCAGTACTTC
>TRBJ2-3|TRBV7-6|-|-
CASSLGGGFSTDTQYF
TGTGCCAGCAGCTTAGGTGGCGGGTTTAGCACAGATACGCAGTATTTT
>TRBJ2-7|TRBV19|-|-
CASSISPGGPYEQYF
TGTGCCAGTAGTATATCTCCGGGGGGCCCCTACGAGCAGTACTTC
>TRBJ2-3|TRBV28|TRBD2|few
CASREPSGRAADTQYF
TGTGCCAGCAGAGAGCCTAGCGGGAGGGCCGCAGATACGCAGTATTTT
>TRBJ1-5|TRBV10-3|-|-
CAISARGTNQPQHF
TGTGCCATCAGTGCGAGGGGGACCAATCAGCCCCAGCATTTT
>TRBJ1-5|TRBV6-5|-|-
CASSPDSFNQPQHF
TGTGCCAGTTCTCCGGACAGCTTCAATCAGCCCCAGCATTTT
>TRBJ2-1|TRBV18|TRBD2|-
CASSPPGLAGGVPLLF
TGTGCCAGCTCACCCCCGGGACTAGCGGGAGGAGTCCCCCTACTCTTC
>TRBJ1-1|TRBV19|-|-
CASRSGTQYEAFF
TGTGCCAGTAGGTCCGGGACACAGTATGAAGCTTTCTTT
>TRBJ2-5|TRBV5-1|TRBD2|few
CASSLGERGRRETQYF
TGCGCCAGCAGCTTGGGGGAGCGGGGACGTCGTGAGACCCAGTACTTC
>TRBJ2-7|TRBV7-3|TRBD1|-
CASSPGQGNEQYF
TGTGCCAGCAGCCCGGGACAGGGGAACGAGCAGTACTTC
>TRBJ2-2|TRBV7-6|TRBD2|-
CASSPLTSDTGELFF
TGTGCCAGCAGCCCCTTGACTAGCGATACCGGGGAGCTGTTTTTT
>TRBJ2-2|TRBV5-1|TRBD2|-
CASSKQASGSIGELFF
TGCGCCAGCAGTAAACAAGCCAGCGGGAGCATCGGGGAGCTGTTTTTT
>TRBJ2-4|TRBV19|-|-
CASSRGVGGAKNIQYF
TGTGCCAGTAGTCGTGGAGTGGGGGGAGCCAAAAACATTCAGTACTTC
>TRBJ2-2|TRBV12-5|TRBD2|-
CASGAAGTSGGNTGELFF
TGTGCTAGTGGTGCAGCCGGGACTAGCGGGGGGAACACCGGGGAGCTGTTTTTT
>TRBJ1-2|TRBV19|-|-
CASRPTRNYGYTF
TGTGCCAGTAGACCAACAAGAAACTATGGCTACACCTTC
>TRBJ1-1|TRBV5-1|-|-
CASQEPNTEAFF
TGCGCCAGTCAGGAACCTAACACTGAAGCTTTCTTT
>TRBJ2-2|TRBV24-1|-|-
CATSSYYTGELFF
TGTGCCACCAGTTCGTACTACACCGGGGAGCTGTTTTTT
>TRBJ2-2|TRBV6-5|-|-
CASSRTRQGSGELFF
TGTGCCAGCAGCCGAACCCGGCAGGGGTCCGGGGAGCTGTTTTTT
>TRBJ2-1|TRBV5-4|TRBD1|-
CASRPGGDRVSNEQFF
TGTGCCAGCAGGCCAGGGGGGGACAGGGTAAGCAATGAGCAGTTCTTC
>TRBJ1-1|TRBV6-2/TRBV6-3|-|once
CASSRRGTEAFF
TGTGCCAGCAGTCGACGGGGAACTGAAGCTTTCTTT
>TRBJ2-5|TRBV27|TRBD2|-
CASSWTRGETQYF
TGTGCCAGCAGTTGGACTAGGGGAGAGACCCAGTACTTC
>TRBJ2-2|TRBV5-1|-|-
CASREGSGTGELFF
TGCGCCAGCCGCGAAGGCTCGGGCACCGGGGAGCTGTTTTTT
>TRBJ2-6|TRBV5-6|-|few
CASSLGQSGANVLTF
TGTGCCAGCAGCTTGGGACAATCCGGGGCCAACGTCCTGACTTTC
>TRBJ1-1|TRBV7-6|-|-
CASSSYIQGSGEAFF
TGTGCCAGCAGCTCATACATCCAGGGGAGTGGTGAAGCTTTCTTT
>TRBJ2-1|TRBV19|TRBD2|-
CASSSGLAGGLSPYNEQFF
TGTGCCAGTAGTTCCGGACTAGCGGGAGGACTAAGTCCCTACAATGAGCAGTTCTTC
>TRBJ1-1|TRBV19|-|-
CASSITGFTEAFF
TGTGCCAGTAGTATTACAGGGTTCACTGAAGCTTTCTTT
>TRBJ1-1|TRBV6-2/TRBV6-3|TRBD1|-
CASSSGGSEAFF
TGTGCCAGCAGTTCAGGGGGCTCTGAAGCTTTCTTT
>TRBJ1-1|TRBV5-1|TRBD1|once
CASSYGQGAPATEAFF
TGCGCCAGCAGCTACGGACAGGGGGCGCCGGCCACTGAAGCTTTCTTT
>TRBJ1-1|TRBV5-1|TRBD1|-
CASSPGQVTRNTEAFF
TGCGCCAGCAGCCCCGGACAGGTAACAAGAAACACTGAAGCTTTCTTT
>TRBJ2-2|TRBV6-1|-|-
CASSEPGETGELFF
TGTGCCAGCAGTGAACCAGGGGAAACCGGGGAGCTGTTTTTT
>TRBJ1-2|TRBV19|-|-
CASNRVGVTYGYTF
TGTGCCAGTAACCGAGTCGGGGTCACCTATGGCTACACCTTC
>TRBJ2-5|TRBV19|TRBD2|-
CASSRPSGRQETQYF
TGTGCCAGTAGTAGGCCTAGCGGGAGGCAAGAGACCCAGTACTTC
>TRBJ1-2|TRBV7-3|-|many
CASSLTGQGYASHYTF
TGTGCCAGCAGCTTAACGGGGCAGGGGTACGCTTCTCACTACACCTTC
>TRBJ1-2|TRBV5-5|TRBD1|-
CASSSPGGDGYTF
TGTGCCAGCAGCTCCCCAGGGGGAGATGGCTACACCTTC
>TRBJ2-1|TRBV5-1|-|-
CASSDGPRGDEQFF
TGCGCCAGCAGCGACGGACCCCGCGGGGATGAGCAGTTCTTC
>TRBJ2-7|TRBV2|-|-
CASRDNSYEQYF
TGTGCCAGCAGGGACAACTCCTACGAGCAGTACTTC
>TRBJ2-3|TRBV19|-|-
CASSIEGGRTDTQYF
TGTGCCAGTAGTATTGAAGGGGGTAGGACAGATACGCAGTATTTT
>TRBJ1-3|TRBV7-2|-|few
CASSLGHPGNTIYF
TGTGCCAGCAGCTTAGGGCACCCTGGAAACACCATATATTTT
>TRBJ2-7|TRBV6-5|-|-
CATTGFTPYEQYF
TGTGCCACCACAGGGTTTACGCCCTACGAGCAGTACTTC
>TRBJ1-5|TRBV30|-|few
CAWSVQGRQPQHF
TGTGCCTGGAGTGTACAGGGCCGCCAGCCCCAGCATTTT
>TRBJ2-7|TRBV4-1|TRBD2|-
CASAPGERDYFEQYF
TGCGCCAGCGCTCCCGGGGAGCGGGACTACTTCGAGCAGTACTTC
>TRBJ1-2|TRBV20-1|-|-
CSARTLDGYTF
TGCAGTGCTAGGACCCTAGATGGCTACACCTTC
>TRBJ1-5|TRBV6-6|TRBD1|few
CASSGQGGGNQPQHF
TGTGCCAGCAGTGGGCAGGGGGGCGGCAATCAGCCCCAGCATTTT
>TRBJ2-5|TRBV12-3/TRBV12-4|-|once
CASSFRGEETQYF
TGTGCCAGCAGTTTCAGGGGTGAAGAGACCCAGTACTTC
>TRBJ2-1|TRBV28|-|-
CASSPGSYNEQFF
TGTGCCAGCAGTCCGGGTTCCTACAATGAGCAGTTCTTC
>TRBJ2-1|TRBV21-1|-|-
CASTRGTQRSYNEQFF
TGTGCCAGCACTAGGGGGACCCAACGCTCGTACAATGAGCAGTTCTTC
>TRBJ2-1|TRBV4-1|-|-
CASSQVPGVGANEQFF
TGCGCCAGCAGCCAAGTTCCAGGGGTAGGGGCGAATGAGCAGTTCTTC
>TRBJ1-1|TRBV10-3|TRBD1|-
CAISELVGSTGGKRTEAFF
TGTGCCATCAGTGAACTAGTCGGGTCGACAGGGGGCAAGAGGACTGAAGCTTTCTTT
>TRBJ1-5|TRBV19|TRBD1|-
CASNPQGIGPQHF
TGTGCCAGTAACCCACAGGGGATCGGGCCCCAGCATTTT
>TRBJ1-1|TRBV15|-|-
CATSRDRMAPRLNTEAFF
TGTGCCACCAGCAGAGACCGAATGGCACCCAGGCTGAACACTGAAGCTTTCTTT
>TRBJ2-2|TRBV4-1|-|few
CASSQEGRTGELFF
TGCGCCAGCAGCCAAGAGGGGAGGACCGGGGAGCTGTTTTTT